These T cell receptor beta chains were read from a single sample in a study of blood T cell repertoires in COVID-19. Profiling relied on immunoSEQ multiplex PCR, and the TCRdb table lists in-frame clones only, not all of them. This table has 85,000 to 130,000 clones, roughly 90% appearing once. Material for sequencing was peripheral blood. The receptor set was obtained from a man aged 65 to 85 with acute or convalescent COVID-19. CDR3s include the opening cysteine and the closing phenylalanine or tryptophan. D genes are given only for firm matches. Not all rows give a size; the values are once, few, many and, for expanded clones, a class.

V: TRBV5-5
size: once
D: NA
length: 16
J: TRBJ1-1
DNA: TGTGCCAGCAGCTTGGTTGGCAGGGGCAAATACACTGAAGCTTTCTTT
CDR3: CASSLVGRGKYTEAFF

V: TRBV28
size: NA
D: TRBD1
length: 14
J: TRBJ2-7
DNA: TGTGCCAGCAACCCGGGACAGGGCCTCTACGAGCAGTACTTC
CDR3: CASNPGQGLYEQYF

V: TRBV28
size: NA
D: NA
length: 15
J: TRBJ2-6
DNA: TGTGCCAGCAGTAAACAGGGATCTGGGGCCAACGTCCTGACTTTC
CDR3: CASSKQGSGANVLTF

V: TRBV7-8
size: NA
D: NA
length: 12
J: TRBJ1-1
DNA: TGTGCCAGCAGCTTTACAGGGATTGGAGCTTTCTTT
CDR3: CASSFTGIGAFF

V: TRBV14
size: NA
D: NA
length: 15
J: TRBJ2-1
DNA: TGTGCCAGCAGCCAAGCCCTCCCCGGGTTCAATGAGCAGTTCTTC
CDR3: CASSQALPGFNEQFF

V: TRBV30
size: NA
D: TRBD1
length: 13
J: TRBJ1-5
DNA: TGTGCCTGGAGTAGGACAGGGAAACAGCCCCAGCATTTT
CDR3: CAWSRTGKQPQHF

V: TRBV6-6
size: NA
D: NA
length: 14
J: TRBJ1-5
DNA: TGTGCCAGCAGCTCACCCCGGGGGAATCAGCCCCAGCATTTT
CDR3: CASSSPRGNQPQHF

V: TRBV4-1
size: few
D: NA
length: 15
J: TRBJ1-1
DNA: TGCGCCAGCAGCCAAGTTCCAGGGCTCAGCACTGAAGCTTTCTTT
CDR3: CASSQVPGLSTEAFF

V: TRBV18
size: NA
D: NA
length: 14
J: TRBJ1-1
DNA: TGTGCCAGCTCACCATCGGGGATGAACACTGAAGCTTTCTTT
CDR3: CASSPSGMNTEAFF

V: TRBV24-1
size: NA
D: NA
length: 15
J: TRBJ2-3
DNA: TGTGCCACCAGTGTTGGGAGCGGAGGCACAGATACGCAGTATTTT
CDR3: CATSVGSGGTDTQYF

V: TRBV6-2/TRBV6-3
size: NA
D: TRBD2
length: 18
J: TRBJ2-7
DNA: TGTGCCAGCAGTTACTCGTTTTGGAATAGCGGGAGTGGTAACGAGCAGTACTTC
CDR3: CASSYSFWNSGSGNEQYF

V: TRBV29-1
size: NA
D: TRBD1
length: 13
J: TRBJ2-1
DNA: TGCAGCGCCCCGGGACAGAAGTACAATGAGCAGTTCTTC
CDR3: CSAPGQKYNEQFF

V: TRBV2
size: few
D: TRBD2
length: 17
J: TRBJ2-3
DNA: TGTGCCAGCAGAGCGTTACTAGCGGGGGACAGCACAGATACGCAGTATTTT
CDR3: CASRALLAGDSTDTQYF

V: TRBV24-1
size: few
D: NA
length: 16
J: TRBJ1-5
DNA: TGTGCCACCAGTGACCCGAATTCAGGGGTGGTTCAGCCCCAGCATTTT
CDR3: CATSDPNSGVVQPQHF

V: TRBV7-8
size: NA
D: TRBD1
length: 14
J: TRBJ2-2
DNA: TGTGCCAGCAGTGTAGGGGGCGCGGGCGGGGAGCTGTTTTTT
CDR3: CASSVGGAGGELFF

V: TRBV5-1
size: NA
D: NA
length: 15
J: TRBJ1-1
DNA: TGCGCCAGCAGCTTGGCCGGGGGTTCGCACACTGAAGCTTTCTTT
CDR3: CASSLAGGSHTEAFF

V: TRBV27
size: NA
D: TRBD1
length: 18
J: TRBJ2-6
DNA: TGTGCCAGCAGTTTATCGGGGACAGGGGGCTCTGGGGCCAACGTCCTGACTTTC
CDR3: CASSLSGTGGSGANVLTF

V: TRBV28
size: NA
D: TRBD1
length: 16
J: TRBJ2-5
DNA: TGTGCCAGCAGTGTCCCAGGGGGCGCTGACCAAGAGACCCAGTACTTC
CDR3: CASSVPGGADQETQYF

V: TRBV19
size: few
D: TRBD2
length: 16
J: TRBJ2-1
DNA: TGTGCCAGTAGTCCTAGCGGGGGGTACTCCTACAATGAGCAGTTCTTC
CDR3: CASSPSGGYSYNEQFF

V: TRBV19
size: NA
D: NA
length: 15
J: TRBJ2-3
DNA: TGTGCCAGTAGTATCAAAAGAGGAGGCACAGATACGCAGTATTTT
CDR3: CASSIKRGGTDTQYF

V: TRBV27
size: NA
D: NA
length: 14
J: TRBJ1-2
DNA: TGTGCCAGCAGTTCGGCAGCAAGGGGGTATGGCTACACCTTC
CDR3: CASSSAARGYGYTF

V: TRBV7-2
size: NA
D: NA
length: 14
J: TRBJ2-3
DNA: TGTGCCAGCAGCACGGGGACTAGCACAGATACGCAGTATTTT
CDR3: CASSTGTSTDTQYF

V: TRBV30
size: NA
D: NA
length: 16
J: TRBJ1-6
DNA: TGTGCCTGGCGCTCCTCAGGGAACTACGGTAATTCACCCCTCCACTTT
CDR3: CAWRSSGNYGNSPLHF

V: TRBV6-2/TRBV6-3
size: NA
D: NA
length: 14
J: TRBJ2-3
DNA: TGTGCCAGCAGTTACAGAGAGGCCACAGATACGCAGTATTTT
CDR3: CASSYREATDTQYF

V: TRBV27
size: NA
D: NA
length: 20
J: TRBJ1-5
DNA: TGTGCCAGCAGTTTGGACCACGGGGGGGGTCCCGAAACTGTAAATCAGCCCCAGCATTTT
CDR3: CASSLDHGGGPETVNQPQHF

V: TRBV6-4
size: NA
D: TRBD1
length: 13
J: TRBJ1-5
DNA: TGTGCCAGCTCAGACAGGGCGAATCAGCCCCAGCATTTT
CDR3: CASSDRANQPQHF

V: TRBV6-5
size: NA
D: NA
length: 13
J: TRBJ1-1
DNA: TGTGCCAGCGGCCAGGGTGGGTATACTGAAGCTTTCTTT
CDR3: CASGQGGYTEAFF

V: TRBV7-9
size: NA
D: NA
length: 13
J: TRBJ2-7
DNA: TGTGCCACCAAGCGTAACTCGAACTACGAGCAGTACTTC
CDR3: CATKRNSNYEQYF

V: TRBV6-6
size: NA
D: TRBD1
length: 15
J: TRBJ2-7
DNA: TGTGCCAGCAGTACCCCGGGACAGGGCTCCTACGAGCAGTACTTC
CDR3: CASSTPGQGSYEQYF

V: TRBV11-2
size: NA
D: TRBD2
length: 14
J: TRBJ2-7
DNA: TGTGCCAGCAGCTTAGGGACTAGCCCCTACGAGCAGTACTTC
CDR3: CASSLGTSPYEQYF

V: TRBV5-1
size: NA
D: NA
length: 16
J: TRBJ1-2
DNA: TGCGCCAGCAGCTTTTATGGGCAGGTCCTTGGCTATGGCTACACCTTC
CDR3: CASSFYGQVLGYGYTF

V: TRBV19
size: NA
D: TRBD2
length: 13
J: TRBJ2-1
DNA: TGTGCCAGTAGTACCGGGACTAACAATGAGCAGTTCTTC
CDR3: CASSTGTNNEQFF

V: TRBV19
size: NA
D: NA
length: 13
J: TRBJ1-1
DNA: TGTGCCAGTAGTATTGGAGTAAACACTGAAGCTTTCTTT
CDR3: CASSIGVNTEAFF

V: TRBV6-5
size: NA
D: NA
length: 16
J: TRBJ2-2
DNA: TGTGCCAGCAGTTACTCTTGGGGACATGAAGGCCGGGAGCTGTTTTTT
CDR3: CASSYSWGHEGRELFF